These 30 T cell receptor beta chains originate from one sample sequenced in a study of OX40 agonist ivuxolimab in advanced cancers. Some clones are missing from TCRdb's copy, which holds only in-frame ones; the method was immunoSEQ multiplex PCR. The sample lists approximately 60,000 clones; roughly 84% were seen once. Here the sequenced sample was CD4+ or CD8+ T cells sorted from blood, taken in a trial of the OX40 agonist ivuxolimab. These receptors all come from an adult with an advanced solid tumor such as melanoma, head and neck, liver or kidney cancer.

The rearrangement joins TRBV29-1 to TRBJ1-1, with 8 positions matching TRBD1. The CDR3 runs to 14 residues. Germline trimming cut 4 bases from V and 2 bases from J; bases unmatched to any gene: 6. CDR1 and CDR2 from the germline V gene are SQVTM and ANQGSEA. CDR3 nucleotide sequence: TGCAGCGTTGTTCGGGACAGGATTAACACTGAAGCTTTCTTT. Its protein is CSVVRDRINTEAFF. The full variable domain, with the rest looked up from reference TRBV29-1 and TRBJ1-1, is SAVISQKPSRDICQRGTSLTIQCQVDSQVTMMFWYRQQPGQSLTLIATANQGSEATYESGFVIDKFPISRPNLTFSTLTVSNMSPEDSSIYLCSVVRDRINTEAFFGQGTRLTVV.

The V call is TRBV9, the J call TRBJ2-1, with unresolved D. V dropped 0 bases and J dropped 9 bases, with 10 bases sitting between them. CDR1 and CDR2 (germline): SGDLS, YYNGEE. The CDR3 is 13 amino acids. CDR3 region: CASSVDLDGEQFF. The CDR3, as DNA: TGTGCCAGCAGCGTAGACCTAGATGGTGAGCAGTTCTTC.

V is TRBV7-9 and J is TRBJ2-7, with a tentative D call TRBD1 (6 bases). CDR1 is SEHNR, CDR2 FQNEAQ, per germline (reference sequence). This CDR3 contains 14 residues. V shed 5 bases and J shed 5 bases, with 16 bases lying between them. CDR3: CASSKGQGTHEQYF. CDR3 nucleotides: TGTGCCAGCAGCAAAGGGCAGGGGACACACGAGCAGTACTTC.

The genes are TRBV9 and TRBJ2-3; 7 positions match TRBD1. The CDR3 totals 16 residues. Germline CDR1 and CDR2: SGDLS and YYNGEE. V lost 0 bases to trimming and J lost 0 bases; unmatched junction nucleotides: 4. The chain's CDR3 is CASSVVVQGSTDTQYF. The CDR3 bases are TGTGCCAGCAGCGTAGTGGTACAGGGGAGCACAGATACGCAGTATTTT.

The V call is TRBV6-5, the J call TRBJ2-7, with 10 bases that match TRBD1. The CDR3 has 13 amino acids. CDR1 and CDR2 (germline): MNHEY, SVGAGI. With 10 bases clipped from V and 3 bases from J, the junction kept 6 bases outside the gene matches. The CDR3 region is CATQTGGGYEQYF. CDR3 DNA sequence: TGTGCCACCCAGACAGGGGGCGGCTACGAGCAGTACTTC.

CDR3 coding DNA: TGTGCCAGCAGCAAGATGGGGGGAAGTGGCTACACCTTC. Translated: CASSKMGGSGYTF. The chain uses TRBV5-6 and TRBJ1-2; TRBD1 is a possible D gene (5 bases). The CDR3 covers 13 residues. V shed 4 bases and J shed 7 bases, with 14 bases lying between them. The germline CDR1 and CDR2 sequences are SGHDT and YYEEEE.

This chain links TRBV7-9 with TRBJ2-7; maybe TRBD1 (6 bases). There are 15 residues in the CDR3. Germline values: CDR1 SEHNR, CDR2 FQNEAQ (reference sequence). The V and J ends lost 5 bases and 1 base respectively, with 15 bases between them. The DNA for the CDR3 is TGTGCCAGCAGCGTAACCGGGACACGATCCTACGAGCAGTACTTC. It codes for CASSVTGTRSYEQYF.

The chain carries TRBV27 and TRBJ1-6; D is uncertain. Trimming removed 5 bases from V and 7 bases from J, with 12 bases in between. Looked up from germline, CDR1 is MNHEY and CDR2 is SMNVEV (reference sequence). The CDR3 has 14 amino acids. The CDR3 region is CASSPRTYNSPLHF. CDR3 nucleotide sequence: TGTGCCAGCAGTCCGCGGACGTACAATTCACCCCTCCACTTT.

This clone was found once. The CDR3: CASSLAGGPPRDTIYF. The CDR3 DNA sequence: TGTGCCAGCAGCTTAGCGGGGGGCCCTCCCAGAGACACCATATATTTT. The rearrangement joins TRBV7-8 to TRBJ1-3, with a weak D call TRBD1 (6 bases). Germline V gene data show CDR1 as SGHVS and CDR2 as FQNEAQ. The CDR3 sequence is 16 residues long. Between the trimmed V and J ends, which lost 0 bases and 8 bases, there was a span of 17 bases.

This clone was recorded only once. The rearrangement links TRBV2 to TRBJ2-7; D not certain. CDR3 length: 16 amino acids. Trimming left V 3 bases short and J 3 bases short, with 18 bases between. CDR1 SNHLY and CDR2 FYNNEI come from the germline V gene. Written as DNA, the CDR3 is TGTGCCAGCAGTGAGTCGTACACCCTCACTGGCTACGAGCAGTACTTC. It codes for CASSESYTLTGYEQYF.

The chain carries TRBV7-3 and TRBJ2-3, with D perhaps matching TRBD1 (7 bases). The CDR3 spans 16 residues. Trimming left V 5 bases short and J 0 bases short, with 15 bases between. CDR1 and CDR2 from the germline V gene are SGHTA and FQGTGA. The CDR3 region is CASSPRGEPSTDTQYF. The CDR3 bases are TGTGCCAGCAGCCCCAGGGGGGAACCTAGCACAGATACGCAGTATTTT.

This clone has just one count. The chain has TRBV18 and TRBJ2-4, with D hard to call. Trimming left V 2 bases short and J 6 bases short, with 11 bases between. CDR1 and CDR2 from the germline V gene are KGHSH and LQKENI. The CDR3 runs 14 residues. The CDR3: CASSPTTMGNIQYF. The CDR3 region has the DNA TGTGCCAGCTCACCAACAACAATGGGAAACATTCAGTACTTC.

The chain recombines TRBV5-5 with TRBJ2-1, with 11 bases aligning to TRBD2. CDR3 length: 15 amino acids. Germline lookup yields CDR1 SGHKS and CDR2 YYEKEE (reference sequence). V was pared by 4 bases and J by 4 bases, with 4 bases of the junction left unmatched. Here the CDR3 reads CASSTTSGGYNEQFF. DNA for the CDR3: TGTGCCAGCAGCACAACTAGCGGGGGATACAATGAGCAGTTCTTC. Based on the CDR3 plus reference TRBV5-5 and TRBJ2-1, the full variable domain is DAGVTQSPTHLIKTRGQQVTLRCSPISGHKSVSWYQQVLGQGPQFIFQYYEKEERGRGNFPDRFSARQFPNYSSELNVNALLLGDSALYLCASSTTSGGYNEQFFGPGTRLTVL.

As for this clone: The junction differs from germline at one of its ends, possibly a read error. The chain combines TRBV7-2 with TRBJ2-7, with D perhaps assigned TRBD1 or TRBD2 (5 bases each). CDR3 length: 17 amino acids. The germline CDR1 and CDR2 sequences are SGHTA and FQGNSA. CDR3 nucleotide sequence: TGTGCCAGCAGCTTTGCCGGGACGGACTTCAGCTCCTACAAGCAGTACTTC. Protein: CASSFAGTDFSSYKQYF.

This chain connects TRBV10-3 to TRBJ2-7; a weak D match, TRBD1 (5 bases). The V end was cut by 9 bases, the J end by 4 bases, with 16 bases between. The CDR3 is made up of 13 amino acids. Germline loops: CDR1 ENHRY, CDR2 SYGVKD. CDR3: CAMTATVGYEQYF. CDR3 sequence (DNA): TGTGCCATGACAGCAACTGTTGGGTACGAGCAGTACTTC.

The rearrangement joins TRBV29-1 to TRBJ2-3; TRBD2 agrees at 7 bases. The CDR3 runs to 18 residues. Germline CDR1 is SQVTM and CDR2 is ANQGSEA. J was trimmed by 5 bases and V by 3 bases; bases with no gene match: 20. The CDR3 protein is CSVEVSGFWGAGEDTQYF. The DNA of the CDR3 is TGCAGCGTTGAGGTTTCGGGTTTCTGGGGCGCGGGGGAAGATACGCAGTATTTT.

This chain links TRBV5-1 with TRBJ1-2; the D gene is possibly TRBD1 (6 bases). Trimming left V 3 bases short and J 4 bases short, with 7 bases between. The germline V gene has CDR1 SGHRS and CDR2 YFSETQ. The CDR3 is 12 amino acids. The CDR3 reads CASSSRGYGYTF. CDR3 sequence (DNA): TGCGCCAGCAGCTCCAGGGGCTATGGCTACACCTTC.

The chain recombines TRBV10-3 with TRBJ2-3; 7 positions agree with TRBD2. Germline CDR1 is ENHRY and CDR2 is SYGVKD. CDR3 length equals 16 residues. V dropped 2 bases and J dropped 2; count of bases not matched to a gene: 7. CDR3 in DNA: TGTGCCATCAGTGAGGCGACTAGCAGAAACACAGATACGCAGTATTTT. Amino acids: CAISEATSRNTDTQYF.

The chain recombines TRBV2 with TRBJ1-3; no definite D call. The V and J ends lost 1 base and 6 bases respectively, with 4 bases between them. CDR1 is SNHLY, CDR2 FYNNEI, per germline. The CDR3 has 12 residues. The CDR3 nucleotides are TGTGCCAGCAGTGAAGGTCCAAACACCATATATTTT. Translating it yields CASSEGPNTIYF. Combining the CDR3 with reference TRBV2 and TRBJ1-3 gives the whole variable domain EPEVTQTPSHQVTQMGQEVILRCVPISNHLYFYWYRQILGQKVEFLVSFYNNEISEKSEIFDDQFSVERPDGSNFTLKIRSTKLEDSAMYFCASSEGPNTIYFGEGSWLTVV.

The rearrangement uses TRBV27 and TRBJ2-4; 8 bases agree with TRBD2. Germline V gene sequence: CDR1 MNHEY, CDR2 SMNVEV (reference sequence). The V and J ends lost 3 bases and 2 bases, in that order; junction bases with no gene match: 3. CDR3 length equals 15 residues. DNA for the CDR3: TGTGCCAGCAGTTTCGGGGGGGTGTCCAAAAACATTCAGTACTTC. Translating gives CASSFGGVSKNIQYF.

This rearrangement joins TRBV5-1 to TRBJ2-3, with D tentatively TRBD1 or TRBD2 (6 bases each). V shed 7 bases and J shed 3 bases, with 12 bases lying between them. CDR1 and CDR2 (germline): SGHRS, YFSETQ. The CDR3 length is 13 residues. The DNA of the CDR3 is TGCGCCAGCGGGGGGCCGGGAACAGATACGCAGTATTTT. This translates into CASGGPGTDTQYF. The complete variable domain, with remaining parts taken from reference TRBV5-1 and TRBJ2-3, reads KAGVTQTPRYLIKTRGQQVTLSCSPISGHRSVSWYQQTPGQGLQFLFEYFSETQRNKGNFPGRFSGRQFSNSRSEMNVSTLELGDSALYLCASGGPGTDTQYFGPGTRLTVL.

The chain couples TRBV25-1 to TRBJ2-5; D is unresolved. Between the trimmed V and J ends, which lost 3 bases and 1 base, there was a span of 6 bases. CDR3 length equals 13 residues. CDR1 and CDR2 (germline): MGHDK, SYGVNS. CDR3 coding DNA: TGTGCCAGCAGTGACTACTCCCAAGAGACCCAGTACTTC. It yields the protein CASSDYSQETQYF.

The chain links TRBV11-2 to TRBJ2-7, with TRBD1 matching over 7 bases. Trimming took 2 bases from V and 4 from J; bases not matched to a gene: 5. Germline V gene sequence: CDR1 SGHAT, CDR2 FQNNGV. The CDR3 runs to 14 residues. CDR3 protein: CASSLYRGQYEQYF. CDR3 DNA: TGTGCCAGCAGCTTATACAGGGGCCAATACGAGCAGTACTTC. The full variable domain, with the rest looked up from reference TRBV11-2 and TRBJ2-7, is EAGVAQSPRYKIIEKRQSVAFWCNPISGHATLYWYQQILGQGPKLLIQFQNNGVVDDSQLPKDRFSAERLKGVDSTLKIQPAKLEDSAVYLCASSLYRGQYEQYFGPGTRLTVT.

In its sample, this clone was seen a few times. The chain is built from TRBV4-3 and TRBJ1-2; 9 bases are shared with TRBD1. From germline, CDR1 is LGHNA and CDR2 YSLEER. The CDR3 sequence is 15 residues long. Trimming removed 4 bases from V and 2 bases from J; junction bases left unmatched: 5. The CDR3 nucleotides read TGCGCCAGCAGCCTAGGACAGGGGCGGAACTATGGCTACACCTTC. This encodes CASSLGQGRNYGYTF.

The chain recombines TRBV6-5 with TRBJ2-2, with TRBD2 identical over 8 bases. CDR3 length equals 12 residues. CDR1 MNHEY and CDR2 SVGAGI come from the germline V gene. V shed 10 bases and J 6 bases; nucleotides not matched to a gene: 4. The CDR3 DNA reads as TGTGCCACGACGGGAGGGCCCGGGGAGCTGTTTTTT. As protein: CATTGGPGELFF.

The chain uses TRBV6-5 and TRBJ1-1, with 8 bases identical to TRBD1. The CDR3 has 14 amino acids. Germline V CDR1 and CDR2: MNHEY, SVGAGI. V lost 4 bases to trimming and J lost 1 base; unmatched junction nucleotides: 2. Here the CDR3 reads CASSFGQGNTEAFF. The CDR3 DNA is TGTGCCAGCAGTTTTGGACAGGGGAACACTGAAGCTTTCTTT.

The chain joins TRBV5-4 to TRBJ1-3; D unclear. Germline lookup yields CDR1 SGHNT and CDR2 YYREEE (reference sequence). CDR3 length: 14 residues. Trimming left V 1 base short and J 4 bases short, with 9 bases between. For the CDR3, the DNA is TGTGCCAGCAGCTTGATAGGGCAAGGAAACACCATATATTTT. Translated: CASSLIGQGNTIYF.

V is TRBV7-2 and J is TRBJ1-6; D gene uncertain. V lost 2 bases, J lost 10 bases, and 6 bases lay in between. The CDR3 consists of 12 residues. Germline V gene lookup returns CDR1 SGHTA and CDR2 FQGNSA. CDR3 nucleotide sequence: TGTGCCAGCAGCTTATCTGTGTCACCCCTCCACTTT. Translation: CASSLSVSPLHF.

The rearrangement joins TRBV2 to TRBJ2-1; 8 positions match TRBD1. V shed 3 bases and J 8 bases; nucleotides not matched to a gene: 9. CDR1 SNHLY and CDR2 FYNNEI come from the germline V gene. The CDR3 loop spans 15 amino acids. CDR3 DNA: TGTGCCAGCAGTGACCCCCGCCAGGGGGCCTATGAGCAGTTCTTC. It translates to CASSDPRQGAYEQFF.

This chain uses TRBV10-2 with TRBJ2-7; D unresolved. V gave up 3 bases and J gave up 5 bases, with 5 bases separating them. Germline lookup yields CDR1 WSHSY and CDR2 SAAADI. This CDR3 is built from 11 residues. CDR3 amino acids: CASSDIHEQYF. The DNA for the CDR3 is TGCGCCAGCAGTGACATCCACGAGCAGTACTTC.